This T cell receptor beta chain was sequenced in a study of T cell changes during pregnancy in multiple sclerosis. CDR3 length: 14 residues. Germline V CDR1 and CDR2: SGHTA, FQGNSA. The trim removed 5 bases at V and 2 bases at J, leaving 5 bases unmatched. Repertoires were generated with immunoSEQ multiplex PCR, while TCRdb's copy carries only in-frame clones and drops some. The table lists about 44,000 clones, roughly 92% of them singletons, with roughly 0.7% in the top ten. This chain connects TRBV7-2 to TRBJ1-2, with TRBD1 identical over 7 bases. The source is a female donor with multiple sclerosis, enrolled in a pregnancy study. The source material was CD4+ T cells from peripheral blood mononuclear cells, sampled in the first trimester of pregnancy. In DNA, the CDR3 is TGTGCCAGCAGCACCTTCAGGGGGAACTATGGCTACACCTTC. Translating gives CASSTFRGNYGYTF.